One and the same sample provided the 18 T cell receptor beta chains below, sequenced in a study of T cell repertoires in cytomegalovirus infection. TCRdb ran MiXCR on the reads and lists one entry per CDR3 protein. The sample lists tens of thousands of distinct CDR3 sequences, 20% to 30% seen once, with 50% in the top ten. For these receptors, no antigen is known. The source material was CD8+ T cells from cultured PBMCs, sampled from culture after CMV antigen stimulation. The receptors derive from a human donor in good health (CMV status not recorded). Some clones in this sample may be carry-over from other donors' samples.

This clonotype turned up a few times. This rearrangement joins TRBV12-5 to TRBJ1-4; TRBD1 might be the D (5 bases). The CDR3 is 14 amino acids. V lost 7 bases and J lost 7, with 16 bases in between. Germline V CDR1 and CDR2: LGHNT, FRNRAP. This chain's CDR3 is CASALDVGGEKLFF. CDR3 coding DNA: TGTGCTAGTGCCCTCGACGTGGGGGGTGAAAAACTGTTTTTT.

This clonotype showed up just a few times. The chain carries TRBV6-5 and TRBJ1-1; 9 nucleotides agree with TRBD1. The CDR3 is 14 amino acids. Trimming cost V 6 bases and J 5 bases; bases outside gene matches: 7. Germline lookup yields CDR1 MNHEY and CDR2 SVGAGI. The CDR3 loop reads CASSWGQGHTEAFF. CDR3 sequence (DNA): TGTGCCAGCAGCTGGGGACAGGGTCATACTGAAGCTTTCTTT.

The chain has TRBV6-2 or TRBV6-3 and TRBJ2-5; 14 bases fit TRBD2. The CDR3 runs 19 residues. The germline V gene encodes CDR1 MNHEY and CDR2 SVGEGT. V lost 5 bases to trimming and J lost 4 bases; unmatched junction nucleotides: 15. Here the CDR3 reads CASSPSTGTSGRVGETQYF. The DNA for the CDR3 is TGTGCCAGCAGTCCCTCTACCGGGACTAGCGGGAGAGTTGGAGAGACCCAGTACTTC.

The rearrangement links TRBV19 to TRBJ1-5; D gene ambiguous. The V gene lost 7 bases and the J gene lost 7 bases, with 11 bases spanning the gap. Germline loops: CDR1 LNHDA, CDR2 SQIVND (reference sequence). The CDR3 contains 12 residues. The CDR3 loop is CASTLGSQPQHF. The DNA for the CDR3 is TGTGCCAGTACCCTAGGGAGCCAGCCCCAGCATTTT. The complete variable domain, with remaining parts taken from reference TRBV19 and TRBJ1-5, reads DGGITQSPKYLFRKEGQNVTLSCEQNLNHDAMYWYRQDPGQGLRLIYYSQIVNDFQKGDIAEGYSVSREKKESFPLTVTSAQKNPTAFYLCASTLGSQPQHFGDGTRLSIL.

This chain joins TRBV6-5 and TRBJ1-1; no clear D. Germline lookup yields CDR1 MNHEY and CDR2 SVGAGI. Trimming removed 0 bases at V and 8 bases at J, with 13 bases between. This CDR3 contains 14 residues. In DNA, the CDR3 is TGTGCCAGCAGTTACTCGCCGGCGCGGCAGGAAGCTTTCTTT. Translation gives CASSYSPARQEAFF.

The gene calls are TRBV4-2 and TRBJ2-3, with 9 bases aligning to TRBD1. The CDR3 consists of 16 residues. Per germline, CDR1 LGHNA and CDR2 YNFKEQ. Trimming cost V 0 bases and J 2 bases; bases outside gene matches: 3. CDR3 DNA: TGTGCCAGCAGCCAAGAACAGGGGGCTGTCACAGATACGCAGTATTTT. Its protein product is CASSQEQGAVTDTQYF.

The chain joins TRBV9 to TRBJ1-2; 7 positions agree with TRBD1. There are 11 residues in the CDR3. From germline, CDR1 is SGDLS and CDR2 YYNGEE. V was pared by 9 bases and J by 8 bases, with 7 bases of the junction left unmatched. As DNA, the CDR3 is TGTGCCACCTCAGGGGGGCAAGGCTACACCTTC. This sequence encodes CATSGGQGYTF.

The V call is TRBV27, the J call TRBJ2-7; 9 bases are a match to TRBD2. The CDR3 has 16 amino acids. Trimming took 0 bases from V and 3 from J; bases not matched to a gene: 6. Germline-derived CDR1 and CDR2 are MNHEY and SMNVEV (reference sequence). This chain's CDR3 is CASSLSSGSLIYEQYF. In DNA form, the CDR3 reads TGTGCCAGCAGTTTATCTAGCGGGAGCCTGATCTACGAGCAGTACTTC.

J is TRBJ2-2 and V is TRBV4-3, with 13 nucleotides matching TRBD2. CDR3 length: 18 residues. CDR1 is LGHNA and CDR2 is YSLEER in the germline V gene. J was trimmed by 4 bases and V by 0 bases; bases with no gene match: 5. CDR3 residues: CASSQDGLAGVATGELFF. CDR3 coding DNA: TGCGCCAGCAGCCAAGACGGACTAGCGGGAGTTGCCACCGGGGAGCTGTTTTTT.

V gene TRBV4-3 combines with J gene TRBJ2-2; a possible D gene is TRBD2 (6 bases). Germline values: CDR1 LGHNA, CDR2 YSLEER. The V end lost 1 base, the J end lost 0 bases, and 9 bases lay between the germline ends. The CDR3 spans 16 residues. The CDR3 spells CASSQVDYTNTGELFF. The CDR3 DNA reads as TGCGCCAGCAGCCAAGTGGACTACACGAACACCGGGGAGCTGTTTTTT.

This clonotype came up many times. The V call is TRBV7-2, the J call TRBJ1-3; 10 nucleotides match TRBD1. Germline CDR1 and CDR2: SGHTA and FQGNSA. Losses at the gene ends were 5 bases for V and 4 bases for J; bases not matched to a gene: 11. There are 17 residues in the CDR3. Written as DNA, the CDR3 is TGTGCCAGCAGCCGCATGCCGGGACAGGGGTTCGGAAACACCATATATTTT. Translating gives CASSRMPGQGFGNTIYF.

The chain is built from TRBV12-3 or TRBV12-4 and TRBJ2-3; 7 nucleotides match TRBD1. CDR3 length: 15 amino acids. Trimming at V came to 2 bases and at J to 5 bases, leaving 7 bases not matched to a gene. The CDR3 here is CASSLTGVSLDTQYF. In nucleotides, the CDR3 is TGTGCCAGCAGTTTAACAGGGGTTAGTTTAGATACGCAGTATTTT.

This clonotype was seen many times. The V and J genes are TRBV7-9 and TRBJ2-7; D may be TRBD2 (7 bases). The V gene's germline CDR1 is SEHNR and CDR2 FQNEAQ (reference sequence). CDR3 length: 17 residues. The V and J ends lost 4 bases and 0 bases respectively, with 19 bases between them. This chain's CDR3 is CASSSPRRRGASYEQYF. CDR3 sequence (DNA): TGTGCCAGCAGCTCCCCACGCCGCCGGGGGGCCTCCTACGAGCAGTACTTC.

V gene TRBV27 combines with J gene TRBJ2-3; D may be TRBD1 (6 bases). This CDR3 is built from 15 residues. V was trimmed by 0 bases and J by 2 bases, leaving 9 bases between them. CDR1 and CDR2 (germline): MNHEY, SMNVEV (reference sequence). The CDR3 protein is CASSLSGAYTDTQYF. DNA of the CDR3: TGTGCCAGCAGTTTATCGGGGGCGTACACAGATACGCAGTATTTT.

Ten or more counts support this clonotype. Here the CDR3 reads CASSYADFTYEQYF. In nucleotides, the CDR3 is TGTGCCAGCAGTTACGCGGACTTTACCTACGAGCAGTACTTC. The chain carries TRBV6-2 or TRBV6-3 and TRBJ2-7, with D tentatively TRBD2 (5 bases). V gave up 2 bases and J gave up 2 bases, with 10 bases separating them. CDR1 and CDR2 from the germline V gene are MNHEY and SVGEGT. The CDR3 has 14 residues.

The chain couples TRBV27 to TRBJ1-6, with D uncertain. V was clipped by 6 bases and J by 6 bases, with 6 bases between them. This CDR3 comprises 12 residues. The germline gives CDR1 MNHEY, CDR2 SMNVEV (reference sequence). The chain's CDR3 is CASSPLNSPLHF. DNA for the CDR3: TGTGCCAGCAGCCCCCTTAATTCACCCCTCCACTTT.

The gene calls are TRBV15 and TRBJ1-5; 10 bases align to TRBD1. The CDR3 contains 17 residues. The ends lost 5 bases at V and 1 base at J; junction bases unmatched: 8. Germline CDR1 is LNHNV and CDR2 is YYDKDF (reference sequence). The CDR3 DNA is TGTGCCACCAGCCGAGGACAGGGGGATCTGAGCAATCAGCCCCAGCATTTT. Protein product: CATSRGQGDLSNQPQHF. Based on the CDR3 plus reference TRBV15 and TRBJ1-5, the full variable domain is DAMVIQNPRYQVTQFGKPVTLSCSQTLNHNVMYWYQQKSSQAPKLLFHYYDKDFNNEADTPDNFQSRRPNTSFCFLDIRSPGLGDTAMYLCATSRGQGDLSNQPQHFGDGTRLSIL.

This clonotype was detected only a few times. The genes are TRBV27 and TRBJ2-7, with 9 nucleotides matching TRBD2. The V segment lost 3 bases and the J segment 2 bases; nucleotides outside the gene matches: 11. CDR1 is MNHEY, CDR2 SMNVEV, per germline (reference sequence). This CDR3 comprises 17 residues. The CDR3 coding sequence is TGTGCCAGCAGTTTTATGGAGGGAGGCGGGGGGGCCTACGAGCAGTACTTC. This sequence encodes CASSFMEGGGGAYEQYF.